The entry below describes one T cell receptor (beta chain). This entry comes from a study of blood T cell repertoires in COVID-19. The CDR3 runs 15 residues. Germline V gives CDR1 MNHNY, CDR2 SVGAGI (reference sequence). Trimming cost V 4 bases and J 1 base; bases outside gene matches: 0. Original analysis: Amplification with reference gene primers provided the estimates of nucleated cell counts. Using immunoSEQ multiplex PCR, the repertoire was profiled, and TCRdb retains in-frame clones only, with some absent. For V, J and clone size, that table is used; D and trimming come from the DNA. The table lists 200,000 to 300,000 clones, more than 85% of them singletons, with over 4% in the top ten.

The source of this sequence is a woman aged 55-69 years with COVID-19, enrolled during active disease. Sequenced material: peripheral blood. V gene TRBV6-6 combines with J gene TRBJ2-2, with TRBD2 identical over 10 bases. This CDR3 reads CASSSSGRNTGELFF. CDR3 in DNA: TGTGCCAGCAGTTCTAGCGGGAGGAACACCGGGGAGCTGTTTTTT.